This T cell receptor (beta chain) was recorded in a study of control samples from healthy donors and cancer patients (dated by TCRdb to about 2020). As to this clone: There is no known antigen for this receptor. Per-nucleotide qualities are absent, and no much larger clonotype sits a single base away.

The germline V gene sets CDR1 to SGHRS and CDR2 to YFSETQ. The cysteine opens and the phenylalanine closes a CDR3 of 14 amino acids. The only DNA kept is the CDR3, 42 bases in frame from the first base. V is shortened by 1 base, J by 2 bases, and the region joining them spans 10 bases. Library preparation was by the immunoSEQ multiplex PCR assay. TCRdb's version of the immuneACCESS table is confined to in-frame rearrangements and falls short of the full clone set. An unresolved V gene accounts for under half of the shortfall where checked; the remainder is of unknown origin. For this sample the table gives tens of thousands of clones, of which roughly nine tenths were detected only once. Of the sample, 15% to 17% falls within the top ten clones.

The sequenced sample was blood. The chain is assembled from TRBV5-1 and TRBJ2-7; a confident D gene designation cannot be given. This clonotype was sampled from a man aged 25-45 years in good health. Here is the DNA: TGCGCCAGCAGCTTGCGTGAACAGACCTACGAGCAGTACTTC. This sequence encodes CASSLREQTYEQYF.